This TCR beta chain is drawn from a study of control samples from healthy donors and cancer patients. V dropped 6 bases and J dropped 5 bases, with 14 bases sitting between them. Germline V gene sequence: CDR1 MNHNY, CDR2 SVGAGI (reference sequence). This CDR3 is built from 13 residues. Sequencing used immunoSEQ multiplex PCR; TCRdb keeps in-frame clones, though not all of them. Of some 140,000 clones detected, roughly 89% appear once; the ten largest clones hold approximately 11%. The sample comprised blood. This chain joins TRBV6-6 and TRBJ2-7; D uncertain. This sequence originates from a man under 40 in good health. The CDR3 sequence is CASSLDLYNEQYF. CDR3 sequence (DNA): TGTGCCAGCAGCCTTGACTTATACAACGAGCAGTACTTC.